This TCR beta chain was sequenced in a study of CD8 T cells in ankylosing spondylitis. Study-level findings and limits: In reactive arthritis synovial fluid and blood, some motif variants had been reported before. Typical of ankylosing spondylitis blood, it appeared, was a TCR beta motif of under 10 highly homologous variants.

MiXCR was run by TCRdb on the 5' RACE reads, yielding one entry per CDR3 protein. The table has about 27,000 distinct CDR3 sequences, 7.9% seen once; the top ten hold almost 30%. This clonotype appeared many times. Its antigen is not known. Looked up from germline, CDR1 is SQVTM and CDR2 is ANQGSEA. Deletions cut 8 bases from V and 3 bases from J, with 14 bases between. The CDR3 spans 13 residues. This TCR was recovered from a male donor with ankylosing spondylitis or in good health (not recorded which). Sequences were obtained from blood. The rearrangement uses TRBV29-1 and TRBJ2-1; tentatively, D is TRBD2 (6 bases). CDR3 nucleotide sequence: TGCAGCTTCAAAATAGCGGACTACAATGAGCAGTTCTTC. Translating gives CSFKIADYNEQFF.